The sample holds many counts of the clone carrying this TCR beta chain. Method: immunoSEQ multiplex PCR; TCRdb's copy keeps in-frame clones and lacks some. The data contain some 69,000 clones, 60% to 80% of them singletons. This specimen comes from a study of blood T cell repertoires in COVID-19. V gave up 4 bases and J gave up 8 bases, with 15 bases separating them. This CDR3 contains 14 residues. The germline CDR1 and CDR2 sequences are SGHRS and YFSETQ. This clonotype was sampled from a human donor in a cohort sampled during active COVID-19. Material for sequencing was peripheral blood. The J gene is TRBJ1-4, the V gene TRBV5-1; D is undetermined. The CDR3 protein is CASSGRGVGEKLFF. CDR3 in DNA: TGCGCCAGCAGCGGACGCGGGGTAGGGGAAAAACTGTTTTTT.